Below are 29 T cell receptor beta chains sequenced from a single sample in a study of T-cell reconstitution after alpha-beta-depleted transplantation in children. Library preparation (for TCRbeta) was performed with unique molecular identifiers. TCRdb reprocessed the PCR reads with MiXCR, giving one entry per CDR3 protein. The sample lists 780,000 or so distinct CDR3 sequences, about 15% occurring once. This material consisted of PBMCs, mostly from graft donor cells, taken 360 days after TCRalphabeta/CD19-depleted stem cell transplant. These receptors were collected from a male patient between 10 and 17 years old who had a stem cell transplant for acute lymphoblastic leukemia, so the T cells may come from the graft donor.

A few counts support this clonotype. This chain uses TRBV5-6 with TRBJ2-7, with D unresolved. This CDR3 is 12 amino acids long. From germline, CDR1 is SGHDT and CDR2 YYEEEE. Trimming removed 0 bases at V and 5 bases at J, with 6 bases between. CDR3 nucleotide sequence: TGTGCCAGCAGCTTGGGAGACAACGAGCAGTACTTC. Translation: CASSLGDNEQYF.

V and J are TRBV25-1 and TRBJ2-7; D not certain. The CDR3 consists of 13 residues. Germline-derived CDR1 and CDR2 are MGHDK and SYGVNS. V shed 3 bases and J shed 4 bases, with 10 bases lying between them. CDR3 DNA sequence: TGTGCCAGCAGTGAGACTTGGCGGTACGAGCAGTACTTC. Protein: CASSETWRYEQYF.

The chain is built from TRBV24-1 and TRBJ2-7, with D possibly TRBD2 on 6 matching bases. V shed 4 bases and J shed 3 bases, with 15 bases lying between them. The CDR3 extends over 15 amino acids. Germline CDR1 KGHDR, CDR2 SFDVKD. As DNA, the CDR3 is TGTGCCACCAGTGACCCCCCGGGACTCTTCTACGAGCAGTACTTC. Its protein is CATSDPPGLFYEQYF.

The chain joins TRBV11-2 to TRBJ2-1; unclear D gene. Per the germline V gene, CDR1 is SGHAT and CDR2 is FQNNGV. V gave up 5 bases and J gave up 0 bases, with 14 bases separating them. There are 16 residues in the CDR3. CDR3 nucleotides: TGTGCCAGCAGCCCGAGATGGCCCCTCTCCTACAATGAGCAGTTCTTC. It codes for CASSPRWPLSYNEQFF.

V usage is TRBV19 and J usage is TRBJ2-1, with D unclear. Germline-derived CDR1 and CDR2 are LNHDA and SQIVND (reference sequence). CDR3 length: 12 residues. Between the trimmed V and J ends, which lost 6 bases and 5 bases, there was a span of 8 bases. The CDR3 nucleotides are TGTGCCAGTAGCTGGATAGACAATGAGCAGTTCTTC. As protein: CASSWIDNEQFF.

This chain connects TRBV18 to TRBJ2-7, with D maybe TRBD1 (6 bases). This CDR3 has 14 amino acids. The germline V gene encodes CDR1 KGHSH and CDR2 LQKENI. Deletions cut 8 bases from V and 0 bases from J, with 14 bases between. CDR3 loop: CASTRDTDSYEQYF. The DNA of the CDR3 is TGTGCCAGCACCCGGGACACCGACTCCTACGAGCAGTACTTC.

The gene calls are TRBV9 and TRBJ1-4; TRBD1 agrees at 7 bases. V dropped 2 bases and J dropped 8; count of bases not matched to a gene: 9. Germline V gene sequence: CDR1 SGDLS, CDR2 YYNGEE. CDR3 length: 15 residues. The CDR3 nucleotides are TGTGCCAGCAGCGTCCTAGGGGGCCGAGGGGAAAAACTGTTTTTT. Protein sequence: CASSVLGGRGEKLFF.

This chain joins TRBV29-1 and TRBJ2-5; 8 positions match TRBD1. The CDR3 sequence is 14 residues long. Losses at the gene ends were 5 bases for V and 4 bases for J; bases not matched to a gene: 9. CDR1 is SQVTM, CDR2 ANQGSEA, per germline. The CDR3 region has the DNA TGCAGCGTTCAGGGGGCCTTGGTGAGAGAGACCCAGTACTTC. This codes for CSVQGALVRETQYF.

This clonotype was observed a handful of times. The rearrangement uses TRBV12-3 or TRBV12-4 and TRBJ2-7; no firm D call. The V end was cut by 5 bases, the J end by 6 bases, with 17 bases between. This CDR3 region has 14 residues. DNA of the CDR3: TGTGCCAGCAGTAAGACCCTATACATCGGCGAGCAGTACTTC. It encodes CASSKTLYIGEQYF.

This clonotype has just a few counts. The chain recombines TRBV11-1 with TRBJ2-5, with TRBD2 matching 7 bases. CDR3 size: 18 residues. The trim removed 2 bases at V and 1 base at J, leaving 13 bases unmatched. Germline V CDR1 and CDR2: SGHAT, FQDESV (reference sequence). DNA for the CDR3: TGTGCCAGCAGCTTAAGACGCTTGACTAGCCAATTCCAAGAGACCCAGTACTTC. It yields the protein CASSLRRLTSQFQETQYF.

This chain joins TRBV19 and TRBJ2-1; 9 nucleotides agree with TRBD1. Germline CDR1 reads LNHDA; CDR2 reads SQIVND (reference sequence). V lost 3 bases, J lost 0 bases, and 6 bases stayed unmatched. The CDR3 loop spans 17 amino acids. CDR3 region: CASSILDRGGSYNEQFF. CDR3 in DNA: TGTGCCAGTAGTATTCTGGACAGGGGAGGCTCCTACAATGAGCAGTTCTTC.

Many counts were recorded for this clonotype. The CDR3 DNA reads TGTGCCAGCAGCTTGGGATACCTGCGACCGGGACAGGGCTCCTACGAGCAGTACTTC. It is translated as CASSLGYLRPGQGSYEQYF. The chain uses TRBV5-4 and TRBJ2-7, with 9 positions matching TRBD1. The CDR3 totals 19 residues. J was trimmed by 0 bases and V by 0 bases; bases with no gene match: 13. Germline V gene data show CDR1 as SGHNT and CDR2 as YYREEE (reference sequence).

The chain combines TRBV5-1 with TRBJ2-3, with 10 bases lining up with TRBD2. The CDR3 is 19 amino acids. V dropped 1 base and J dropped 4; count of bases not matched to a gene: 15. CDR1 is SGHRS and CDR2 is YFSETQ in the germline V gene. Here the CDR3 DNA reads TGCGCCAGCAGCTTGCCGGTCCGTAGCGGGAGGATGTGGTCAGATACGCAGTATTTT. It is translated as CASSLPVRSGRMWSDTQYF.

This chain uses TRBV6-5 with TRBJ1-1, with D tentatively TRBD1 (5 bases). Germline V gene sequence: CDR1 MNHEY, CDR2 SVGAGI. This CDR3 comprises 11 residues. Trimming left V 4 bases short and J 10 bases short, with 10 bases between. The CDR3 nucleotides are TGTGCCAGCAGTTCCGCGGGGCTAGCTTTCTTT. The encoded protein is CASSSAGLAFF.

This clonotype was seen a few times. CDR3 DNA: TGTGCCACCAGCAGCCTGCTAGACGCTCGAGGACCTTTCTTT. This gives the protein CATSSLLDARGPFF. The chain joins TRBV15 to TRBJ1-1; D ambiguous. V lost 3 bases and J 12 bases, leaving 20 bases between the germline ends. Germline CDR1 and CDR2: LNHNV and YYDKDF (reference sequence). The CDR3 is 14 amino acids.

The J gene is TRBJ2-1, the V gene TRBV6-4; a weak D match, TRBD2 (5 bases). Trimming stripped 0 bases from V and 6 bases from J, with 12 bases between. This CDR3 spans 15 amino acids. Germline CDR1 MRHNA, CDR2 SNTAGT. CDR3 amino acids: CASSDSKLAGNEQFF. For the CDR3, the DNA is TGTGCCAGCAGTGACTCGAAGCTAGCTGGCAATGAGCAGTTCTTC.

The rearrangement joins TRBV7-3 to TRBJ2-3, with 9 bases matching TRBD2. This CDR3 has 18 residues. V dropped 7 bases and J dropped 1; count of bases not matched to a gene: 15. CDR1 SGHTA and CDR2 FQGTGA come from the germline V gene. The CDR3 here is CASNTLSGRRVGTDTQYF. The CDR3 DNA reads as TGTGCCAGCAACACCCTTAGCGGGAGAAGAGTTGGCACAGATACGCAGTATTTT.

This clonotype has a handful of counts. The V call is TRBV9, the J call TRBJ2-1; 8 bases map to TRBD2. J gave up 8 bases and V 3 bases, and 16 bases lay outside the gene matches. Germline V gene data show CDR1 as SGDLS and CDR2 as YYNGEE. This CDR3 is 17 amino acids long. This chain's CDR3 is CASSAEDKSGSLYEQFF. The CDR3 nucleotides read TGTGCCAGCAGCGCAGAGGATAAAAGCGGGAGTTTATATGAGCAGTTCTTC. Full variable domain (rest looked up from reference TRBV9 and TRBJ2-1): DSGVTQTPKHLITATGQRVTLRCSPRSGDLSVYWYQQSLDQGLQFLIQYYNGEERAKGNILERFSAQQFPDLHSELNLSSLELGDSALYFCASSAEDKSGSLYEQFFGPGTRLTVL.

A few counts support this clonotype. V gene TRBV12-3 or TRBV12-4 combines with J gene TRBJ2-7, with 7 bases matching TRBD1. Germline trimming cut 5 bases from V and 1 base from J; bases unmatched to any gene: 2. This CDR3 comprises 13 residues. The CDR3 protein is CASSTGQSYEQYF. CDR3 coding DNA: TGTGCCAGCAGTACGGGACAGTCCTACGAGCAGTACTTC.

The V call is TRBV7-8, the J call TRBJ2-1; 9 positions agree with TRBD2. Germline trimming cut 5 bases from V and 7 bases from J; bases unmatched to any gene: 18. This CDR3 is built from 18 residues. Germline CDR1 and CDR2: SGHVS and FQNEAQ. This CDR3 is CASSEYGAAGGLRNEQFF. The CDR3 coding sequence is TGTGCCAGCAGCGAATACGGGGCGGCGGGAGGGCTGCGTAATGAGCAGTTCTTC.

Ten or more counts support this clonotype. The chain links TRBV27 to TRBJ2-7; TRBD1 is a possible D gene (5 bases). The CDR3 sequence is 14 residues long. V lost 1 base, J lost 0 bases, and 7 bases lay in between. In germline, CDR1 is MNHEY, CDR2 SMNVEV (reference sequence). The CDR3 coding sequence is TGTGCCAGCAGTTTATATGGGGCCTCCTACGAGCAGTACTTC. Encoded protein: CASSLYGASYEQYF.

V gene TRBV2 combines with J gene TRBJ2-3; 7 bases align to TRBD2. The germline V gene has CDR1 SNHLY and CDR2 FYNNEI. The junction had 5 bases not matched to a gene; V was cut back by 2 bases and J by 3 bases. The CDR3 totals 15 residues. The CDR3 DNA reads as TGTGCCAGCAGTGAAAACGGGAGGTGGACAGATACGCAGTATTTT. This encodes CASSENGRWTDTQYF.

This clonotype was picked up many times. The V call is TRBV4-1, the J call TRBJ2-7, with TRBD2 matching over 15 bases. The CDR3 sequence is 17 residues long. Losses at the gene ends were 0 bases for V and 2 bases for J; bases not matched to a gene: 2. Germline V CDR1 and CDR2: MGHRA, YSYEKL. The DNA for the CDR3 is TGCGCCAGCAGCCAAGAGGGACTAGCGGGAGGCCCCTACGAGCAGTACTTC. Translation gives CASSQEGLAGGPYEQYF.

DNA for the CDR3: TGTGCCAGTCCCCCCCTACAGGCCTCAATCACAGATACGCAGTATTTT. It is translated as CASPPLQASITDTQYF. This chain links TRBV2 with TRBJ2-3; D may be TRBD1 (5 bases). Trimming shortened V by 9 bases and J by 2 bases, and 21 bases separated the two germline ends. The CDR3 consists of 16 residues. Per the germline V gene, CDR1 is SNHLY and CDR2 is FYNNEI.

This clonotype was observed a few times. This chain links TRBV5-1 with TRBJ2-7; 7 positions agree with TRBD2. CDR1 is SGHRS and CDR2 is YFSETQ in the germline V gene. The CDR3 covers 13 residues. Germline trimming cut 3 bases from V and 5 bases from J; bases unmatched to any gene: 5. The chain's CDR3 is CASSWEGGHEQYF. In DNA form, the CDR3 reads TGCGCCAGCAGCTGGGAGGGAGGTCACGAGCAGTACTTC.

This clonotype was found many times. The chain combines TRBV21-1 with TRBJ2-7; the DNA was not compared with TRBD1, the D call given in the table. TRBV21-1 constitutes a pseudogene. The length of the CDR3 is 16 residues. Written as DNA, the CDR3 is TGTGCCAGCAGCAAAAAGGGGGACAGGGTCGACCACGAGCAGTACTTC. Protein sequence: CASSKKGDRVDHEQYF.

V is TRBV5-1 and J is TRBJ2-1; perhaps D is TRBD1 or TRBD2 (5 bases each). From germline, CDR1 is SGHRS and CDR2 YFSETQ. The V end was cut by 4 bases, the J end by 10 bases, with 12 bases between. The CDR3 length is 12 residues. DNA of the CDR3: TGCGCCAGCAGCCCGGGACCGGCAGAGCAGTTCTTC. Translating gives CASSPGPAEQFF. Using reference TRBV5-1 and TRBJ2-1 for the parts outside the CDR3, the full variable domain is KAGVTQTPRYLIKTRGQQVTLSCSPISGHRSVSWYQQTPGQGLQFLFEYFSETQRNKGNFPGRFSGRQFSNSRSEMNVSTLELGDSALYLCASSPGPAEQFFGPGTRLTVL.

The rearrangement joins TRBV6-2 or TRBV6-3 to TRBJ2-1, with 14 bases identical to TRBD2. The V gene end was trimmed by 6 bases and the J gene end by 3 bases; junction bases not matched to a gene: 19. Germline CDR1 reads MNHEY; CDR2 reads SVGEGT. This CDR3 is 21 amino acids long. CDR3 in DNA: TGTGCCAGCAGCTCACAAAGATGGGGACTAGCGGGAGTCGGGGACTACAATGAGCAGTTCTTC. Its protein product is CASSSQRWGLAGVGDYNEQFF.

The CDR3 bases are TGCGCCAGCAGCTTCCTAGCGGGAGCCCTAGGTGAGCAGTTCTTC. As protein: CASSFLAGALGEQFF. The rearrangement joins TRBV5-1 to TRBJ2-1, with 10 bases matching TRBD2. Trimming cost V 2 bases and J 9 bases; bases outside gene matches: 8. Germline loops: CDR1 SGHRS, CDR2 YFSETQ. The CDR3 length is 15 residues.